The present T cell receptor (beta chain) was sequenced within a study of radiotherapy plus CTLA-4 blockade in lung cancer. Study-wide background: 15% to 20% of patients responded objectively, and about 32% achieved disease control.

The study's findings and limits: In blood, early T cell clone dynamics reportedly predicted response best, together with interferon-beta.

Some clones are missing from TCRdb's copy, which holds only in-frame ones; the method was immunoSEQ multiplex PCR. The repertoire has about 70,000 clones, roughly 85% of them found once; the top ten carry roughly 10%. This CDR3 is built from 17 residues. The V segment lost 4 bases and the J segment 2 bases; nucleotides outside the gene matches: 6. Germline V gene lookup returns CDR1 SGHRS and CDR2 YFSETQ. As concerns this clone: Its specificity is unknown.

The sequences come from peripheral blood, collected from a patient treated with radiotherapy plus ipilimumab. V usage is TRBV5-1 and J usage is TRBJ2-5; 15 bases agree with TRBD2. The origin of this receptor is a human donor with non-small cell lung cancer who had a complete response to radiotherapy plus ipilimumab. CDR3 in DNA: TGCGCCAGCAGCCAATGGACTAGCGGGAGGGTTCAAGAGACCCAGTACTTC. This translates into CASSQWTSGRVQETQYF.